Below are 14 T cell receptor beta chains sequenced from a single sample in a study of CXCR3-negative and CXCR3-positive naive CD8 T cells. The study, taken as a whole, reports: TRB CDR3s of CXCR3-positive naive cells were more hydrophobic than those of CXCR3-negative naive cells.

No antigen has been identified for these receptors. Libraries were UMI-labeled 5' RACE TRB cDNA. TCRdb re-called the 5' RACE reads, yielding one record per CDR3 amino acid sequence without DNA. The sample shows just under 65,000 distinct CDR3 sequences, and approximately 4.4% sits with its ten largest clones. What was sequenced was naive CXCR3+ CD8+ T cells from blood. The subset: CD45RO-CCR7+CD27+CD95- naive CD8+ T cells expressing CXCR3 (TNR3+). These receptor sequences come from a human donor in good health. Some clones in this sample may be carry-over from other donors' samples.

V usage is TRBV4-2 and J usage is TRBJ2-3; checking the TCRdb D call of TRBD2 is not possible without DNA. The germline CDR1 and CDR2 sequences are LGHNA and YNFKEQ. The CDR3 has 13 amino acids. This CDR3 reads CAGRDSYTDTQYF.

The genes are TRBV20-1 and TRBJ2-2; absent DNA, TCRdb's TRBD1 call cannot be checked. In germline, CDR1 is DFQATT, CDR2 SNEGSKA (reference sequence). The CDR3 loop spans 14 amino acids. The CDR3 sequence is CSAVSGRNTGELFF.

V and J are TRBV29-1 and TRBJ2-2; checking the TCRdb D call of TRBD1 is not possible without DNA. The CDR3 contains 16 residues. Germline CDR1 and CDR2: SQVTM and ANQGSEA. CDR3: CSVDAQGFGNTGELFF.

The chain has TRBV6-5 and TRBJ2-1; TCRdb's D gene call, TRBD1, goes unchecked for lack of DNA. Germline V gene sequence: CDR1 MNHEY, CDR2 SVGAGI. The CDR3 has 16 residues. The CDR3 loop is CASSPNRDRGGHEQFF.

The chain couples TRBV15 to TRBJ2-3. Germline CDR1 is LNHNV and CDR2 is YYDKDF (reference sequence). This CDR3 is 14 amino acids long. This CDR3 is CATSTRSSTDTQYF.

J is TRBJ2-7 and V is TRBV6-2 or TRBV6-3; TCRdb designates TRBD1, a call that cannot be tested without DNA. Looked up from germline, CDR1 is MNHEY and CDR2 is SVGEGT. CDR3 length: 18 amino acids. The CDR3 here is CASSYSTWTGGDPYEQYF.

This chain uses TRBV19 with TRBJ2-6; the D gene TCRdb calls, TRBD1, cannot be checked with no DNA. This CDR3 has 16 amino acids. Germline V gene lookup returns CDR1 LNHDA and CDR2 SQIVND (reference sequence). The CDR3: CASSPDRGTGANVLTF.

The CDR3 loop is CASSPESSVGGENEKLFF. The chain links TRBV7-9 to TRBJ1-4. CDR1 and CDR2 (germline): SEHNR, FQNEAQ (reference sequence). This CDR3 is 18 amino acids long.

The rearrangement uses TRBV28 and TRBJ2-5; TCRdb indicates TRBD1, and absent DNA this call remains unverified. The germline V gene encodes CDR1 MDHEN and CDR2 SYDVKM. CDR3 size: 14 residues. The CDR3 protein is CASTWDRSQETQYF.

Here the CDR3 reads CASTWGGGELFF. The chain combines TRBV7-2 with TRBJ2-2; with no DNA, the TCRdb D assignment of TRBD1 cannot be verified. This CDR3 is 12 amino acids long. The germline V gene encodes CDR1 SGHTA and CDR2 FQGNSA.

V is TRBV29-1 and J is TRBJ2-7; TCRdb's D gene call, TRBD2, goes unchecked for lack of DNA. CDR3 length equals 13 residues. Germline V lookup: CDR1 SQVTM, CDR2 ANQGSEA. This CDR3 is CSVDLPEGYEQYF.

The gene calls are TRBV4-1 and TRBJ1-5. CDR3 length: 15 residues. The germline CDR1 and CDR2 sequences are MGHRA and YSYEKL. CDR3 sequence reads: CASSQVRGGDQPQHF.

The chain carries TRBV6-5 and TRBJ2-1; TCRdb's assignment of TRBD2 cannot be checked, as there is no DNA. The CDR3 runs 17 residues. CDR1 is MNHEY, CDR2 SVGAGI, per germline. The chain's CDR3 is CASSYGTSGVSYNEQFF.

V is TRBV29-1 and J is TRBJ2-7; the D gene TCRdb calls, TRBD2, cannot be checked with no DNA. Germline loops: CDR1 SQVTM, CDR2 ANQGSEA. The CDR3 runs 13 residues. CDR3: CRVGGISGGEQYF.